The clone carrying this TCR beta chain was counted ten times or more. Its antigen is as yet unknown. This specimen comes from a study of T cells after yellow fever vaccination. About the research overall: SMART-Seq v4 Ultra Low Input served to prepare low-cell-number fractions.

Study results and limitations: Subsequent booster samples again held most clones from primary vaccination (around 96% CD4, over 80% CD8).

Template switching with 5'RACE generated the TCR cDNA and added a universal primer site and UMIs. TCRdb ran MiXCR on the 5' RACE reads and lists one entry per CDR3 protein. This table has about 29,000 distinct CDR3 sequences, over 4.5% appearing once. The CDR3 consists of 14 residues. Trimming at V came to 0 bases and at J to 12 bases, leaving 9 bases not matched to a gene. Germline CDR1 LGHDT, CDR2 YNNKEL (reference sequence). The sequences come from CD8+ T cells sorted from PBMCs, collected 10 days after the yellow fever booster vaccination. This sequence joins TRBV3-1 and TRBJ2-3; 7 bases are a match to TRBD2. This TCR was sampled from a man aged 30 to 39 who received the YFV17D yellow fever vaccine. The DNA of the CDR3 is TGTGCCAGCAGCCAAGAAGCGGGGAGCGTTGATCAGTATTTT. Protein product: CASSQEAGSVDQYF.